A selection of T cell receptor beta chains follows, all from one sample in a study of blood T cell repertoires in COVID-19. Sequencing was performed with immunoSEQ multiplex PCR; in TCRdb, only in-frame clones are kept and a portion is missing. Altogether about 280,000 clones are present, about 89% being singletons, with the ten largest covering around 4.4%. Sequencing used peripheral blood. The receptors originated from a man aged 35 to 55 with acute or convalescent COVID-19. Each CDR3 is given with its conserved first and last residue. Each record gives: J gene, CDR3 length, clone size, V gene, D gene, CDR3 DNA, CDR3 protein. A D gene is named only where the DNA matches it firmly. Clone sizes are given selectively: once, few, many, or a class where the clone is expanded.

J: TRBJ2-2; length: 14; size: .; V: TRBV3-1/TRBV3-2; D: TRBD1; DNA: TGTGCCAGCAGCAGACAGGGATCGGCCGGGGAGCTGTTTTTT; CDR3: CASSRQGSAGELFF
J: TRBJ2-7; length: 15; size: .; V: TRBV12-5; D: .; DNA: TGTGCTAGTGGACCAGGACGGGAGATCTCCTACGAGCAGTACTTC; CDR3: CASGPGREISYEQYF
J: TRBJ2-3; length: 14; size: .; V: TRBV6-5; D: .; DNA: TGTGCCATAGGGGCGGGACGGGGTACAGATACGCAGTATTTT; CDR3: CAIGAGRGTDTQYF
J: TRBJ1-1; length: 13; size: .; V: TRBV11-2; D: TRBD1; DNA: TGTGCCAGCAGGGTTGCAGGGGGACTGGAAGCTTTCTTT; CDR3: CASRVAGGLEAFF
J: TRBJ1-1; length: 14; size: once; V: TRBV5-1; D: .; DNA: TGCGCCAGCAGCGTGACCCCGGGTGGCACTGAAGCTTTCTTT; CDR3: CASSVTPGGTEAFF
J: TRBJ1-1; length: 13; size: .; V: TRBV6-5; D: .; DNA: TGTGCCAGCAGGACAGACAGATACACTGAAGCTTTCTTT; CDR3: CASRTDRYTEAFF
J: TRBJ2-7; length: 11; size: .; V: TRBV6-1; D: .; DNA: TGTGCCAGCAGTGACCACTACGAGCAGTACTTC; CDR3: CASSDHYEQYF
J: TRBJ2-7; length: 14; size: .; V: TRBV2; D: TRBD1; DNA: TGTGCCAGCAGGGGACAGGGCCTCAGCTACGAGCAGTACTTC; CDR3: CASRGQGLSYEQYF
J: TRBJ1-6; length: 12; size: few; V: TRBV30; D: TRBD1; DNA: TGTGCCTGGAGTTCAGGGGGTTCACCCCTCCACTTT; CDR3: CAWSSGGSPLHF
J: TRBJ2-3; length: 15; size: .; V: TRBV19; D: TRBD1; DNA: TGTGCCAGTAGTAGCGGGACAGGACAGGCAGATACGCAGTATTTT; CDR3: CASSSGTGQADTQYF
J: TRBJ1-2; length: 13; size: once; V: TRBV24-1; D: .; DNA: TGTGCCACCAGTGAACATGACAGCTATGGCTACACCTTC; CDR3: CATSEHDSYGYTF
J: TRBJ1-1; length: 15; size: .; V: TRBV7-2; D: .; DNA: TGTGCCAGCAGCTTACAGGCGGGGGGGAACACTGAAGCTTTCTTT; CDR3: CASSLQAGGNTEAFF
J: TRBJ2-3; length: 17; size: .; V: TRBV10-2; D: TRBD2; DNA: TGCGCCAGCAGTGAAGGACTAGCGGGGGCTAGCACAGATACGCAGTATTTT; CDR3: CASSEGLAGASTDTQYF
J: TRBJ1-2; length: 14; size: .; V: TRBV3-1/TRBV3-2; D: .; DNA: TGTGCCAGCAGCCAAGACCATCAGGGTTTAGGGTTCACCTTC; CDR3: CASSQDHQGLGFTF
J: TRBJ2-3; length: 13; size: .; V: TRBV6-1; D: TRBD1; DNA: TGTGCCAGCAGTGAAGAACCGGGACAGGGCCCCCTCTTT; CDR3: CASSEEPGQGPLF
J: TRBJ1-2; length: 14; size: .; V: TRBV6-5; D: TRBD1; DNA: TGTGCCAGCACTTACGGGGACAGGGTCTATGGCTACACCTTC; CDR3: CASTYGDRVYGYTF
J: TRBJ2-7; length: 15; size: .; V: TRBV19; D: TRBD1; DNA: TGTGCCAGTAGTAGAATGGAGACAGGGTTTTACGAGCAGTACTTC; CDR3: CASSRMETGFYEQYF
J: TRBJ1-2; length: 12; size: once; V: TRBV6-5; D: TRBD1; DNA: TGTGCCAGCAGTCGACAGGGGTATGGCTACACCTTC; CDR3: CASSRQGYGYTF
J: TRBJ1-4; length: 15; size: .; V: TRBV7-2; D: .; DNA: TGTGCCAGCAGCCTCAACGGGAGAACCAATGAAAAACTGTTTTTT; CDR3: CASSLNGRTNEKLFF
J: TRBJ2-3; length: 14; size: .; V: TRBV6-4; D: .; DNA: TGTGCCAGCAGTTTAAACATTCAGTGGGATACGCAGTATTTT; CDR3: CASSLNIQWDTQYF
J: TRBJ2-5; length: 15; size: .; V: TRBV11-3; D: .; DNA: TGTGCCAGCAGCTCCGCGCCGACAGGCCAAGAGACCCAGTACTTC; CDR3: CASSSAPTGQETQYF
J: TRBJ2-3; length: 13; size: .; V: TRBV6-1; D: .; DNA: TGTGCCAGCAGTGAAGGAAGGGGAGATACGCAGTATTTT; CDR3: CASSEGRGDTQYF
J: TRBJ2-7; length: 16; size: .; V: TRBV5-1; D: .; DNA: TGCGCCAGCAGCCCGGGGGACGGAACTTATGGTTACGAGCAGTACTTC; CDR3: CASSPGDGTYGYEQYF
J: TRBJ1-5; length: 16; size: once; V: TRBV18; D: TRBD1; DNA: TGTGCCAGCTCACAAGGACAGGAAGGTTGGAATCAGCCCCAGCATTTT; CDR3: CASSQGQEGWNQPQHF
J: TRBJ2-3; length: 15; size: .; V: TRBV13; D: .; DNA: TGTGCCAGCAGCTTAATCGGCGGGCACACAGATACGCAGTATTTT; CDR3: CASSLIGGHTDTQYF
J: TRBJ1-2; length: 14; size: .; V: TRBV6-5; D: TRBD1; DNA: TGTGCCAGCAGTCCTCCTCCCGGACAGGGAGGCTACACCTTC; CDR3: CASSPPPGQGGYTF
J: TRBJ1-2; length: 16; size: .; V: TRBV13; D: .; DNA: TGTGCCAGCAGCAATCTCCCGGGACACCCTAACTATGGCTACACCTTC; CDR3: CASSNLPGHPNYGYTF
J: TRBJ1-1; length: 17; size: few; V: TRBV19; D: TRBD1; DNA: TGTGCCAGCATCAAAGACAGGGGCCGGATGGCTCCGGGTGAAGCTTTCTTT; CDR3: CASIKDRGRMAPGEAFF
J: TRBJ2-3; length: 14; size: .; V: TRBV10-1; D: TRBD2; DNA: TGCGCCACCGGGACTAGCGCGAACACAGATACGCAGTATTTT; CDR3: CATGTSANTDTQYF
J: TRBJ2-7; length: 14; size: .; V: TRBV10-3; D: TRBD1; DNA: TGTGCCATCAGTAGGACAGGAAGCTCCTACGAGCAGTACTTC; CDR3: CAISRTGSSYEQYF
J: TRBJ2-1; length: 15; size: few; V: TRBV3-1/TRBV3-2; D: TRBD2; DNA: TGTGCCAGCAGACGCGGGACTAGCGGGATTAATGAGCAGTTCTTC; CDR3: CASRRGTSGINEQFF
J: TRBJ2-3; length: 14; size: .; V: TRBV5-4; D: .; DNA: TGTGCCAGCAGGCCGACAGGCTACACAGATACGCAGTATTTT; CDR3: CASRPTGYTDTQYF
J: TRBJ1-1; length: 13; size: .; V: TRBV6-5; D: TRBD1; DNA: TGTGCCAGCAGTCTTCCGGGACAGGGGGCGACTTTCTTT; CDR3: CASSLPGQGATFF
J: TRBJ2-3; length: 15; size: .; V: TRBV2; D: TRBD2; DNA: TGTGCCAGCAGGCCGGGACTAGCGCAAGGAGATACGCAGTATTTT; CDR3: CASRPGLAQGDTQYF
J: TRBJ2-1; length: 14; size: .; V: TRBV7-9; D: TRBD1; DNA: TGTGCCAGCACCGGACAGGGACGTTTGAATGAGCAGTTCTTC; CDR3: CASTGQGRLNEQFF
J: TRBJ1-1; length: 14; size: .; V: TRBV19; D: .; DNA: TGTGCCAGTAGTATAGCAGACGGGGACACTGAAGCTTTCTTT; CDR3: CASSIADGDTEAFF
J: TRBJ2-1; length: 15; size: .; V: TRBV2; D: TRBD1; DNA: TGTGCCAGCACCCCCAGACAGGGGAATCCGAATGAGCAGTTCTTC; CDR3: CASTPRQGNPNEQFF
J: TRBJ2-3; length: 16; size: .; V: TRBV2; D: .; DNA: TGTGCCAGCAGTGATTGGGGGACACCAAGCACAGATACGCAGTATTTT; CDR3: CASSDWGTPSTDTQYF
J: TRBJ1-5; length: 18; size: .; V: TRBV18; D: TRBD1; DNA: TGTGCCAGCTCACTCGCCCTCCCGACAGGGATGGGCAATCAGCCCCAGCATTTT; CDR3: CASSLALPTGMGNQPQHF
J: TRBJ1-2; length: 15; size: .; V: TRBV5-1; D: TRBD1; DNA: TGCGCCAGCAGCTTGGCGGCAGGGGGCTTCTATGGCTACACCTTC; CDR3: CASSLAAGGFYGYTF
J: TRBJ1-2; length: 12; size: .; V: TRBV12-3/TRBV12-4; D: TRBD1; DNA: TGTGCCAGCAGCCCGACAGGGTATGGCTACACCTTC; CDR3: CASSPTGYGYTF
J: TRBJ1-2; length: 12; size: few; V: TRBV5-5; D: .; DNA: TGTGCCAGCAGCTCGGGTACTGCTGGCTACACCTTC; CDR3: CASSSGTAGYTF
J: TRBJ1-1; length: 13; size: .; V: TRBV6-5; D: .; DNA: TGTGCCAGCAGTAACCCCATGAGGACTGAAGCTTTCTTT; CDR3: CASSNPMRTEAFF
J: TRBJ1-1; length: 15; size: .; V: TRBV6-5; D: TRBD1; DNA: TGTGCCAGCCAGTGGACAGGGGACTCCTACACTGAAGCTTTCTTT; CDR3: CASQWTGDSYTEAFF
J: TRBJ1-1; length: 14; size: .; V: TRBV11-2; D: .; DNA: TGTGCCAGCAGCCTGGGCCTGCGGGACACTGAAGCTTTCTTT; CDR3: CASSLGLRDTEAFF
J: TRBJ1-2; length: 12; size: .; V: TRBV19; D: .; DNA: TGTGCCAGTAGTGAGACAGGCTATGGCTACACCTTC; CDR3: CASSETGYGYTF
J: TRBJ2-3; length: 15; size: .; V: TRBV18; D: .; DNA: TGTGCCAGCTCACCTGGGGCGCTAGGGGCAGATACGCAGTATTTT; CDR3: CASSPGALGADTQYF
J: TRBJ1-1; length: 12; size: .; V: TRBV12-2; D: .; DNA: TGTGCAAGTCTGGACAGGGCCACTGAAGCTTTCTTT; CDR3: CASLDRATEAFF
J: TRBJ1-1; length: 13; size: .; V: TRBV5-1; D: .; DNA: TGCGCCAGCAGAGTGAGGGCCGACACTGAAGCTTTCTTT; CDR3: CASRVRADTEAFF
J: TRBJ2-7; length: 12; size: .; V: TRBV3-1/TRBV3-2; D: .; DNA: TGTGCCAGCAGTCAAGGAGGCTACGAGCAGTACTTC; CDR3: CASSQGGYEQYF